These 32 T cell receptor beta chains share one sample of origin, sequenced in a study of graft-versus-host responses after intestinal transplantation. Using immunoSEQ multiplex PCR, the repertoire was profiled, and TCRdb retains in-frame clones only, with some absent. Of 13,000 to 15,000 clones listed, around 96% are singletons. The sample in question was PBMCs, obtained 9 days after transplant. All receptors derive from a human patient who received an intestinal transplant, so some T cells may come from the graft donor.

This chain connects TRBV28 to TRBJ1-2; 10 bases map to TRBD1. CDR1 is MDHEN, CDR2 SYDVKM, per germline. With 3 bases clipped from V and 0 bases from J, the junction kept 10 bases outside the gene matches. This CDR3 is 18 amino acids long. As DNA, the CDR3 is TGTGCCAGCAGTTTTTGGGGGGACAGGGGTAGGACTAACTATGGCTACACCTTC. It codes for CASSFWGDRGRTNYGYTF.

This chain uses TRBV7-3 with TRBJ1-5; D might be TRBD1 (6 bases). The CDR3 has 15 residues. Trimming pared 5 bases from V and 3 bases from J, leaving 14 bases between. Germline assignment: CDR1 SGHTA and CDR2 FQGTGA. CDR3 DNA: TGTGCCAGCAGCCCCGGGGGGGGCTCCAATCAGCCCCAGCATTTT. Translating it yields CASSPGGGSNQPQHF.

V is TRBV5-1 and J is TRBJ2-3, with no clear D. CDR3 size: 12 residues. With 5 bases removed from V and 3 bases from J, the gap between germline ends came to 7 bases. Germline assignment: CDR1 SGHRS and CDR2 YFSETQ. CDR3 DNA sequence: TGCGCCAGCAGTTTAACGACAGATACGCAGTATTTT. Its protein is CASSLTTDTQYF.

The count of this clone is one. The V and J genes are TRBV6-1 and TRBJ2-3; 12 nucleotides align to TRBD2. This CDR3 has 14 residues. The germline CDR1 and CDR2 sequences are MNHNS and SASEGT. V lost 8 bases, J lost 5 bases, and 5 bases stayed unmatched. The CDR3 DNA reads as TGTGCCAGCGTACTAGCGGGAGGTGGAGATACGCAGTATTTT. Translated, it gives CASVLAGGGDTQYF.

The genes are TRBV28 and TRBJ2-7, with D possibly called TRBD1 or TRBD2 (5 bases each). Germline CDR1 reads MDHEN; CDR2 reads SYDVKM. The CDR3 contains 14 residues. V was trimmed by 3 bases and J by 1 base, leaving 10 bases between them. CDR3 region: CASSFSGPSYEQYF. The CDR3 DNA sequence: TGTGCCAGCAGTTTCTCGGGACCTTCCTACGAGCAGTACTTC.

The chain carries TRBV27 and TRBJ2-1; D is undetermined. Germline CDR1 is MNHEY and CDR2 is SMNVEV (reference sequence). The CDR3 has 11 residues. V lost 10 bases to trimming and J lost 0 bases, with 4 bases between them. CDR3 nucleotide sequence: TGTGCCACTTCCTCCTACAATGAGCAGTTCTTC. Translated: CATSSYNEQFF.

The CDR3 DNA is TGTGCCAGCAGCTTAACAGGGTCCGATGGCTACACCTTC. This sequence encodes CASSLTGSDGYTF. This rearrangement joins TRBV7-2 to TRBJ1-2, with a weak D call TRBD1 (6 bases). Germline V CDR1 and CDR2: SGHTA, FQGNSA. Trimming took 2 bases from V and 6 from J, leaving 10 bases between them. The CDR3 is made up of 13 amino acids.

The rearrangement links TRBV10-1 to TRBJ2-3, with D tentatively TRBD1 (5 bases). V gave up 3 bases and J gave up 4 bases, with 17 bases separating them. Looked up from germline, CDR1 is WNHNN and CDR2 is SYGVQD (reference sequence). CDR3 length: 16 amino acids. The CDR3 region is CASSDGQNLLADTQYF. CDR3 sequence (DNA): TGCGCCAGCAGTGACGGACAAAACCTCCTCGCAGATACGCAGTATTTT.

V usage is TRBV29-1 and J usage is TRBJ2-7; TRBD2 agrees at 9 bases. In germline, CDR1 is SQVTM, CDR2 ANQGSEA. V lost 1 base to trimming and J lost 2 bases; unmatched junction nucleotides: 9. The CDR3 has 16 residues. The CDR3 protein is CSVEGGLAGTPYEQYF. CDR3 bases: TGCAGCGTTGAAGGGGGGCTAGCGGGAACACCCTACGAGCAGTACTTC.

The CDR3 bases are TGCGCCAGCAGCATAGGACAGGCCTCTATCACAGATACGCAGTATTTT. The encoded protein is CASSIGQASITDTQYF. The V and J genes are TRBV5-1 and TRBJ2-3; 7 bases align to TRBD1. This CDR3 is 16 amino acids long. The junction had 10 bases not matched to a gene; V was cut back by 4 bases and J by 2 bases. Germline CDR1 reads SGHRS; CDR2 reads YFSETQ.

The CDR3 sequence is CAISDRGTIEAFF. The DNA for the CDR3 is TGTGCCATCAGTGATAGGGGAACGATTGAAGCTTTCTTT. The genes are TRBV10-3 and TRBJ1-1; the D gene is possibly TRBD1 (5 bases). Germline loops: CDR1 ENHRY, CDR2 SYGVKD. The CDR3 contains 13 residues. V was pared by 3 bases and J by 7 bases, with 12 bases between.

The rearrangement links TRBV5-1 to TRBJ2-1; D uncertain. Trimming removed 0 bases at V and 4 bases at J, with 14 bases between. This CDR3 has 16 amino acids. Per germline, CDR1 SGHRS and CDR2 YFSETQ. The CDR3 region has the DNA TGCGCCAGCAGCTTGGATGACCTTGTGGAGTACAATGAGCAGTTCTTC. Its protein product is CASSLDDLVEYNEQFF.

CDR3 in amino acids: CASSYGGSNQPQHF. In DNA, the CDR3 is TGTGCCAGCAGTTACGGGGGGAGCAATCAGCCCCAGCATTTT. The chain has TRBV6-6 and TRBJ1-5, with a weak D call TRBD1 (5 bases). CDR1 and CDR2 (germline): MNHNY, SVGAGI (reference sequence). Trimming left V 2 bases short and J 1 base short, with 6 bases between. The CDR3 has 14 amino acids.

The chain uses TRBV5-1 and TRBJ2-3; TRBD2 matches 8 bases. The length of the CDR3 is 17 residues. J was trimmed by 2 bases and V by 1 base; bases with no gene match: 9. CDR1 is SGHRS, CDR2 YFSETQ, per germline. The CDR3 here is CASSLLLELADTDTQYF. In DNA, the CDR3 is TGCGCCAGCAGCTTGTTATTAGAACTAGCGGACACAGATACGCAGTATTTT. The full variable domain, its missing parts supplied by reference TRBV5-1 and TRBJ2-3, is KAGVTQTPRYLIKTRGQQVTLSCSPISGHRSVSWYQQTPGQGLQFLFEYFSETQRNKGNFPGRFSGRQFSNSRSEMNVSTLELGDSALYLCASSLLLELADTDTQYFGPGTRLTVL.

The chain recombines TRBV19 with TRBJ2-2, with TRBD2 identical over 9 bases. Germline-derived CDR1 and CDR2 are LNHDA and SQIVND (reference sequence). V lost 9 bases, J lost 4 bases, and 9 bases stayed unmatched. The CDR3 covers 15 residues. The CDR3 nucleotides read TGTGCCAGCGCCTATAGCGGGAGTGGCACCGGGGAGCTGTTTTTT. This gives the protein CASAYSGSGTGELFF.

This clone has only one observation. The V and J genes are TRBV7-6 and TRBJ2-7; maybe TRBD2 (5 bases). The CDR3 consists of 15 residues. The germline gives CDR1 SGHVS, CDR2 FNYEAQ. The ends were cut back, 0 bases at V and 2 bases at J, with 11 bases in the middle. CDR3 in DNA: TGTGCCAGCAGCTTAGCGGCGGGTGAGGCCTACGAGCAGTACTTC. Translation: CASSLAAGEAYEQYF.

The table lists this clone with a count of one. The chain carries TRBV5-1 and TRBJ2-6; 8 bases are a match to TRBD1. Germline CDR1 SGHRS, CDR2 YFSETQ. The CDR3 length is 16 residues. The junction had 10 bases not matched to a gene; V was cut back by 9 bases and J by 2 bases. This CDR3 is CANLQGALTGANVLTF. The DNA of the CDR3 is TGCGCCAACTTGCAGGGGGCGCTGACTGGGGCCAACGTCCTGACTTTC. The variable domain in full, completed from reference TRBV5-1 and TRBJ2-6, reads KAGVTQTPRYLIKTRGQQVTLSCSPISGHRSVSWYQQTPGQGLQFLFEYFSETQRNKGNFPGRFSGRQFSNSRSEMNVSTLELGDSALYLCANLQGALTGANVLTFGAGSRLTVL.

This sequence joins TRBV5-1 and TRBJ1-2; the D gene is possibly TRBD1 (5 bases). Germline V CDR1 and CDR2: SGHRS, YFSETQ. The CDR3 contains 17 residues. The V end lost 2 bases, the J end lost 4 bases, and 21 bases lay between the germline ends. The CDR3 is CASSLLGTRGVGYGYTF. CDR3 nucleotides: TGCGCCAGCAGCTTATTAGGGACGCGTGGGGTCGGCTATGGCTACACCTTC.

A few counts support this clone. The chain combines TRBV4-1 with TRBJ2-7; D remains ambiguous. V was trimmed by 4 bases and J by 7 bases, leaving 14 bases between them. This CDR3 comprises 13 residues. Germline CDR1 reads MGHRA; CDR2 reads YSYEKL. The CDR3 is CASSLKTSREQYF. In DNA form, the CDR3 reads TGCGCCAGCAGCCTAAAAACGTCCAGAGAGCAGTACTTC.

The rearrangement links TRBV6-1 to TRBJ1-1; 7 positions match TRBD1. The CDR3 loop spans 14 amino acids. V was pared by 4 bases and J by 2 bases, with 4 bases of the junction left unmatched. Per germline, CDR1 MNHNS and CDR2 SASEGT. The chain's CDR3 is CASSAGTANTEAFF. The CDR3 DNA is TGTGCCAGCAGTGCCGGGACAGCAAACACTGAAGCTTTCTTT.

The J gene is TRBJ2-7, the V gene TRBV19; D gene uncertain. Germline CDR1 and CDR2: LNHDA and SQIVND (reference sequence). V was cut by 1 base and J by 4 bases, with 8 bases left in between. CDR3 length: 13 residues. The CDR3 loop reads CASSIAARYEQYF. The CDR3 DNA reads as TGTGCCAGTAGTATAGCCGCTAGGTACGAGCAGTACTTC. The full variable domain, in which reference TRBV19 and TRBJ2-7 provide the parts outside the CDR3, is DGGITQSPKYLFRKEGQNVTLSCEQNLNHDAMYWYRQDPGQGLRLIYYSQIVNDFQKGDIAEGYSVSREKKESFPLTVTSAQKNPTAFYLCASSIAARYEQYFGPGTRLTVT.

The DNA of the CDR3 is TGTGCCAGCCCAGACAGTAACTATGGCTACACCTTC. Protein product: CASPDSNYGYTF. The chain couples TRBV7-2 to TRBJ1-2, with D perhaps TRBD1 (5 bases). This CDR3 spans 12 amino acids. V dropped 8 bases and J dropped 1 base, with 8 bases sitting between them. In germline, CDR1 is SGHTA, CDR2 FQGNSA.

This clone was recorded only once. The J gene is TRBJ2-2, the V gene TRBV19; 10 bases match TRBD2. The CDR3 consists of 15 residues. V lost 5 bases and J lost 2; bases outside the gene matches: 2. Germline CDR1 reads LNHDA; CDR2 reads SQIVND (reference sequence). For the CDR3, the DNA is TGTGCCAGTAGTGTACTAGCGGGAAACACCGGGGAGCTGTTTTTT. This encodes CASSVLAGNTGELFF.

As to this clone: The same CDR3 also results from other DNA sequences found in this sample. V usage is TRBV7-8 and J usage is TRBJ2-1; D remains unclear. From germline, CDR1 is SGHVS and CDR2 FQNEAQ. Trimming pared 0 bases from V and 6 bases from J, leaving 9 bases between. The CDR3 loop spans 14 amino acids. The CDR3 bases are TGTGCCAGCAGCTTAGCGAGCGCTAGCAATGAGCAGTTCTTC. Translating gives CASSLASASNEQFF.

This chain joins TRBV11-2 and TRBJ2-3; the match to TRBD2 covers 7 bases. Germline loops: CDR1 SGHAT, CDR2 FQNNGV. The CDR3 loop spans 15 amino acids. With V trimmed by 0 bases and J by 3 bases, 3 bases remained unmatched. The CDR3 sequence is CASSLEAGVTDTQYF. CDR3 bases: TGTGCCAGCAGCTTAGAGGCGGGAGTAACAGATACGCAGTATTTT.

V usage is TRBV7-3 and J usage is TRBJ2-7; 7 nucleotides align to TRBD2. The germline V gene encodes CDR1 SGHTA and CDR2 FQGTGA. The CDR3 totals 20 residues. The trim removed 2 bases at V and 6 bases at J, leaving 25 bases unmatched. The CDR3 spells CASSLGCLDELGGRALEQYF. In nucleotides, the CDR3 is TGTGCCAGCAGCTTAGGGTGTCTCGATGAACTGGGGGGGAGGGCCCTCGAGCAGTACTTC.

The rearrangement links TRBV6-5 to TRBJ2-1; the match to TRBD1 covers 7 bases. V gave up 0 bases and J gave up 7 bases; unmatched junction bases: 9. CDR3 size: 16 residues. CDR1 and CDR2 from the germline V gene are MNHEY and SVGAGI. In DNA form, the CDR3 reads TGTGCCAGCAGTTACTCGGACAGGCCGAGGAAGAATGAGCAGTTCTTC. Its translation: CASSYSDRPRKNEQFF.

The chain couples TRBV6-1 to TRBJ2-1, with 9 bases fitting TRBD2. V lost 6 bases and J lost 3; bases outside the gene matches: 6. The CDR3 consists of 15 residues. The germline V gene has CDR1 MNHNS and CDR2 SASEGT. CDR3 region: CASSGLAGIYNEQFF. DNA of the CDR3: TGTGCCAGCAGCGGCCTAGCGGGGATCTACAATGAGCAGTTCTTC.

The V gene is TRBV27, the J gene TRBJ2-5; 7 bases map to TRBD1. With 4 bases clipped from V and 4 bases from J, the junction kept 6 bases outside the gene matches. The CDR3 sequence is 14 residues long. Germline V CDR1 and CDR2: MNHEY, SMNVEV (reference sequence). CDR3: CASSSPDRIETQYF. The CDR3 DNA follows: TGTGCCAGCAGTTCCCCGGACAGGATAGAGACCCAGTACTTC.

A few counts support this clone. The J gene is TRBJ2-7, the V gene TRBV7-9; D unclear. CDR1 SEHNR and CDR2 FQNEAQ come from the germline V gene (reference sequence). The CDR3 runs 13 residues. The germline V and J ends were trimmed by 4 bases and 2 bases, with 9 bases remaining between them. The CDR3 region is CASSSGQPYEQYF. In DNA form, the CDR3 reads TGTGCCAGCAGCTCCGGGCAGCCCTACGAGCAGTACTTC.

The rearrangement uses TRBV4-1 and TRBJ1-3, with a tentative D call TRBD1 (6 bases). CDR3 length equals 16 residues. CDR1 is MGHRA and CDR2 is YSYEKL in the germline V gene. Trimming removed 0 bases from V and 2 bases from J, with 11 bases in between. Here the CDR3 reads CASSQDQNRAGNTIYF. Written as DNA, the CDR3 is TGCGCCAGCAGCCAAGATCAGAACAGGGCTGGAAACACCATATATTTT.

The chain has TRBV19 and TRBJ2-3; no clear D. With 2 bases removed from V and 5 bases from J, the gap between germline ends came to 8 bases. The germline V gene encodes CDR1 LNHDA and CDR2 SQIVND (reference sequence). The CDR3 is made up of 13 amino acids. The CDR3 sequence: CASSIRTRDTQYF. Written as DNA, the CDR3 is TGTGCCAGTAGTATACGGACCAGAGATACGCAGTATTTT.